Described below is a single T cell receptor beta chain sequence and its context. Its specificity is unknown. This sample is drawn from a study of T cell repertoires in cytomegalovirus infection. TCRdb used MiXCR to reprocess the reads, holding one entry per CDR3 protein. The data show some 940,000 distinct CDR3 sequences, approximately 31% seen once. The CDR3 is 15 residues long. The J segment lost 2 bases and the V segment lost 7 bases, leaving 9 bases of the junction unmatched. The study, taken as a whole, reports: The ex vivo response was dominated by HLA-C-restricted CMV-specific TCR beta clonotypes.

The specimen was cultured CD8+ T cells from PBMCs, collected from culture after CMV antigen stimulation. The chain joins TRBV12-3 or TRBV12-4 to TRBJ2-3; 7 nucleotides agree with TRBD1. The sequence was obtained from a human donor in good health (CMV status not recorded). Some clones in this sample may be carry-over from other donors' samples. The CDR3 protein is CASNNPGQPTDTQYF. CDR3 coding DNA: TGTGCCAGCAACAATCCGGGACAGCCCACAGATACGCAGTATTTT.